These T cell receptor beta chains were read from a single sample in a study of T cells in Graves' hyperthyroidism and ophthalmopathy. Via MiXCR, TCRdb re-called the multiplex PCR reads, giving one row per CDR3 protein. The table includes some 300,000 distinct CDR3 sequences, 13% detected once. The sample consisted of blood. All receptors come from a woman aged 25 to 45 with Graves' hyperthyroidism that later progressed to Graves' ophthalmopathy. The CDR3 runs from the conserved cysteine through the conserved F or W.

v_call	cdr3_aa
TRBV27	CASSERTGEGNTIYF
TRBV19	CASSVGGGGLQRHYGYTF
TRBV30	CAWILAGRNEQFF
TRBV28	CASSLGLADTSDTQYF
TRBV7-9	CASGRDLSSGNTIYF
TRBV4-1	CASSSRTDMNTEAFF
TRBV29-1	CSVVSFWNEQFF
TRBV3-1	CASSQVVNEKLFF
TRBV24-1	CATQGVEGYTF
TRBV6-2/TRBV6-3	CASSPSGRLNEQFF
TRBV27	CASSWSSGSLYEQFF
TRBV5-1	CASSPDGTEQFF
TRBV7-9	CASWGGERVNEQYF
TRBV6-1	CASQAGGHTEAFF